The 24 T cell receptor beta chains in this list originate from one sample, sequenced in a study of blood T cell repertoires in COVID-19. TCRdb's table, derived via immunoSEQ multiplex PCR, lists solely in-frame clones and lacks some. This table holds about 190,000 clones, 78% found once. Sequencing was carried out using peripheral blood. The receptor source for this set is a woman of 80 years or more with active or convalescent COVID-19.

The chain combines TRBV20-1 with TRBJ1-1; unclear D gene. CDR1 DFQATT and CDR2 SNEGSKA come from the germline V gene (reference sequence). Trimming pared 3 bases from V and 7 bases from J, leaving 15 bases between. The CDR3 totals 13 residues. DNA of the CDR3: TGCAGTGCTAGTTTTGCGGGGAAGAGTGAAGCTTTCTTT. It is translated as CSASFAGKSEAFF.

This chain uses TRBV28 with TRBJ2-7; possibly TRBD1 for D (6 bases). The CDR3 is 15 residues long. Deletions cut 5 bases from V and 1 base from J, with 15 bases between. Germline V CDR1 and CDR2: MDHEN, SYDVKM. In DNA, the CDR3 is TGTGCCAGCAGTGTGACCGGGACACTATCCTACGAGCAGTACTTC. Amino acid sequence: CASSVTGTLSYEQYF.

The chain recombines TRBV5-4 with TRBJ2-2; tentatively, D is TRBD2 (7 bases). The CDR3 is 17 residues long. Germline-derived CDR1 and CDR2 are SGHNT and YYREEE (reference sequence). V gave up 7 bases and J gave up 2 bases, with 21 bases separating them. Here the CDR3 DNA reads TGTGCCAGCTCCCCCTGGGGGGGCGGGCTAAACACCGGGGAGCTGTTTTTT. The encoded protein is CASSPWGGGLNTGELFF. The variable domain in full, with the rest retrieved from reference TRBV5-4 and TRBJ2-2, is ETGVTQSPTHLIKTRGQQVTLRCSSQSGHNTVSWYQQALGQGPQFIFQYYREEENGRGNFPPRFSGLQFPNYSSELNVNALELDDSALYLCASSPWGGGLNTGELFFGEGSRLTVL.

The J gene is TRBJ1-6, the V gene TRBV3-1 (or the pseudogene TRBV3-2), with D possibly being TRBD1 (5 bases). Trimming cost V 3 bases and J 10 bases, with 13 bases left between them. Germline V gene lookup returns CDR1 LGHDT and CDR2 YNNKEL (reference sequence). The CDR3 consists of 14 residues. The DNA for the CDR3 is TGTGCCAGCAGCCACCCCCAGGGAGGGTCACCCCTCCACTTT. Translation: CASSHPQGGSPLHF.

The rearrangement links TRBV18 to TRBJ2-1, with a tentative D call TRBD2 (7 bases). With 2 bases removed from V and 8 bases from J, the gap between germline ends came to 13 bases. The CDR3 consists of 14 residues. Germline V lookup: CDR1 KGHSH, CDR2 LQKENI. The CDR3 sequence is CASSPAGAWDEQFF. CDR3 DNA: TGTGCCAGCTCACCAGCGGGGGCATGGGATGAGCAGTTCTTC.

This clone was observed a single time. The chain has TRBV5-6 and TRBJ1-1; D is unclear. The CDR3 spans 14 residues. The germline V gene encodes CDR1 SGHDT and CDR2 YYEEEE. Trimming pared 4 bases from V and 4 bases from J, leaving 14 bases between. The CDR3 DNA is TGTGCCAGCAGCCGTGCGGGCGGGTTCACTGAAGCTTTCTTT. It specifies CASSRAGGFTEAFF.

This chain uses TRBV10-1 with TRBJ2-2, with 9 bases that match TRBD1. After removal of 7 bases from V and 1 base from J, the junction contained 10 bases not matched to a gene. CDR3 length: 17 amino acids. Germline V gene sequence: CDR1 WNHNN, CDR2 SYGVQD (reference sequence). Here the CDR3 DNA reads TGCGCCAGCACCCTTACAGGGGGCAGTGGGAACACCGGGGAGCTGTTTTTT. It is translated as CASTLTGGSGNTGELFF.

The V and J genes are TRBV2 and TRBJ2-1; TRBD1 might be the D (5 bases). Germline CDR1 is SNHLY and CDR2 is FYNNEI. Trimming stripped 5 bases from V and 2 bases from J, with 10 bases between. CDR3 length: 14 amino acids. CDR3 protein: CASSPRQTYNEQFF. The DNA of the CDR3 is TGTGCCAGCAGTCCCCGACAGACCTACAATGAGCAGTTCTTC.

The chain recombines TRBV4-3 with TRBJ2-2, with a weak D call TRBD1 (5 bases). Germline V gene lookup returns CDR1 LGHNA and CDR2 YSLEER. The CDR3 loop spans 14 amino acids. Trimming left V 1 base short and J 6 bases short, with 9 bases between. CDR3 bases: TGCGCCAGCAGCCAAGGGGGCGGTTCCGGGGAGCTGTTTTTT. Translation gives CASSQGGGSGELFF.

The CDR3 nucleotides read TGTGCCAGCAGCTTAGCTTTTCGGCTAGCGGGGGGGCAAGAGACCCAGTACTTC. This gives the protein CASSLAFRLAGGQETQYF. The chain recombines TRBV7-2 with TRBJ2-5; TRBD2 aligns across 12 bases. With V trimmed by 0 bases and J by 2 bases, 7 bases remained unmatched. This CDR3 comprises 18 residues. Germline lookup yields CDR1 SGHTA and CDR2 FQGNSA.

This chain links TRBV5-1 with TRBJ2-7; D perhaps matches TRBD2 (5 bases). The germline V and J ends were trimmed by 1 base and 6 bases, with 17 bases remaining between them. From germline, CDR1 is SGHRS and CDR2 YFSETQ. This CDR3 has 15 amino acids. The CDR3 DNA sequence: TGCGCCAGCAGCTTGTGGGGTCGGGGAAGCTCCGAGCAGTACTTC. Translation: CASSLWGRGSSEQYF.

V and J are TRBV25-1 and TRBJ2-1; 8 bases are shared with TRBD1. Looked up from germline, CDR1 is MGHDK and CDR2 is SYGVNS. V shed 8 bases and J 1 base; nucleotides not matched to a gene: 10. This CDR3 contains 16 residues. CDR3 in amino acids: CASGSGRGRSYNEQFF. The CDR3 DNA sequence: TGTGCCAGCGGGAGCGGCAGGGGGCGGTCCTACAATGAGCAGTTCTTC.

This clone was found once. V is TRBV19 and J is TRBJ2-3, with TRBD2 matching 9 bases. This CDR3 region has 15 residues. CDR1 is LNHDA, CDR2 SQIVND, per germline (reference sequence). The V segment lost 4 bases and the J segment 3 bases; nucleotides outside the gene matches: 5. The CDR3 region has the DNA TGTGCCAGTAGTACTCTAGCGGGGCGTACAGATACGCAGTATTTT. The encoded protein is CASSTLAGRTDTQYF.

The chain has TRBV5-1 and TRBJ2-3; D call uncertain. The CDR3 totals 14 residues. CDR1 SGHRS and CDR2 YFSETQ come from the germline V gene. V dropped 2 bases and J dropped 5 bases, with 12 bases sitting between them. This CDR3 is CASSLEIMVDTQYF. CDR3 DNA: TGCGCCAGCAGCTTAGAGATAATGGTAGATACGCAGTATTTT.

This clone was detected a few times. This CDR3 reads CASSSDWYQGGVYGYTF. CDR3 bases: TGTGCCAGTAGCAGTGATTGGTATCAGGGCGGGGTATATGGCTACACCTTC. The V gene is TRBV6-4, the J gene TRBJ1-2, with D perhaps matching TRBD1 (5 bases). The CDR3 sequence is 17 residues long. The germline V gene has CDR1 MRHNA and CDR2 SNTAGT. The ends were cut back, 9 bases at V and 5 bases at J, with 28 bases in the middle.

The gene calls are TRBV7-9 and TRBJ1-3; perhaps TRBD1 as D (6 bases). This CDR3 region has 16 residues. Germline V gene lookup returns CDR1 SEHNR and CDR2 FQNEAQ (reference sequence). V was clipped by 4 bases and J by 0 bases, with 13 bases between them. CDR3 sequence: CASSSLSGASGNTIYF. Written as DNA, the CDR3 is TGTGCCAGCAGCTCCTTATCAGGGGCCTCTGGAAACACCATATATTTT. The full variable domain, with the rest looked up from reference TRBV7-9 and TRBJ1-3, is DTGVSQNPRHKITKRGQNVTFRCDPISEHNRLYWYRQTLGQGPEFLTYFQNEAQLEKSRLLSDRFSAERPKGSFSTLEIQRTEQGDSAMYLCASSSLSGASGNTIYFGEGSWLTVV.

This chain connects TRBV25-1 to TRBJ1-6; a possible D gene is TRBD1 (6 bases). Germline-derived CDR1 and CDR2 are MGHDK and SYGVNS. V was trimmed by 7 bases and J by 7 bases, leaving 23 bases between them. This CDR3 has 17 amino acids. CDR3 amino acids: CASIVARTGGWNSPLHF. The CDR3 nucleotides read TGTGCCAGCATCGTGGCAAGGACGGGGGGCTGGAATTCACCCCTCCACTTT. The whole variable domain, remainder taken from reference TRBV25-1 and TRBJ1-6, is EADIYQTPRYLVIGTGKKITLECSQTMGHDKMYWYQQDPGMELHLIHYSYGVNSTEKGDLSSESTVSRIRTEHFPLTLESARPSHTSQYLCASIVARTGGWNSPLHFGNGTRLTVT.

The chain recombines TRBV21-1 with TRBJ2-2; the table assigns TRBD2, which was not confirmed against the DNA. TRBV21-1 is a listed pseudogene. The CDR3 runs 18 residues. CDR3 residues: CASSTQWRHPPNTGELFF. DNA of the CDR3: TGTGCCAGCAGCACCCAATGGAGGCACCCCCCGAACACCGGGGAGCTGTTTTTT.

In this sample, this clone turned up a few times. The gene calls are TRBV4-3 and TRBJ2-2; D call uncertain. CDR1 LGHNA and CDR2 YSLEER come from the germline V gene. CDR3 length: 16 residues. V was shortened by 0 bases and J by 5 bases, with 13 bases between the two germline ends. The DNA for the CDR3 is TGCGCCAGCAGCCAAGATAGGATAGCCGCAACCGGGGAGCTGTTTTTT. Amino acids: CASSQDRIAATGELFF.

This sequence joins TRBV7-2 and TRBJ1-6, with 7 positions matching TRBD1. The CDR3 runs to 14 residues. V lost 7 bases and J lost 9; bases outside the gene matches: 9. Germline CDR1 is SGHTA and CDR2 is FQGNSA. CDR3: CASTVRQGRSPLHF. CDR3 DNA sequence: TGTGCCAGCACCGTTCGACAGGGACGTTCACCCCTCCACTTT.

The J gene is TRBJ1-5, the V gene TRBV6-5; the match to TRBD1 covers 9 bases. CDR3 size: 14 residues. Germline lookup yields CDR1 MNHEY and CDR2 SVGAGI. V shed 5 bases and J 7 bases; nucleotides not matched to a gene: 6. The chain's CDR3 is CASSIGQGYQPQHF. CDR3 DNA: TGTGCCAGCAGTATCGGACAGGGGTACCAGCCCCAGCATTTT.

The CDR3 region is CATSRGGGTGIYEQYF. For the CDR3, the DNA is TGTGCCACCAGCAGAGGGGGGGGGACAGGGATCTACGAGCAGTACTTC. The chain carries TRBV15 and TRBJ2-7; 9 positions agree with TRBD1. Germline CDR1 LNHNV, CDR2 YYDKDF (reference sequence). The CDR3 has 16 amino acids. The V gene end was trimmed by 1 base and the J gene end by 3 bases; junction bases not matched to a gene: 7.

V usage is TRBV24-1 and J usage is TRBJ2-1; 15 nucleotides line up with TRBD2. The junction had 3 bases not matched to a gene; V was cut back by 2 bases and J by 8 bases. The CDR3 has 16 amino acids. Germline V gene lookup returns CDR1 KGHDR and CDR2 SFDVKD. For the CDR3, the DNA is TGTGCCACCAGTGATTCGGGACTAGCGGGGGGAGATGAGCAGTTCTTC. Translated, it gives CATSDSGLAGGDEQFF.

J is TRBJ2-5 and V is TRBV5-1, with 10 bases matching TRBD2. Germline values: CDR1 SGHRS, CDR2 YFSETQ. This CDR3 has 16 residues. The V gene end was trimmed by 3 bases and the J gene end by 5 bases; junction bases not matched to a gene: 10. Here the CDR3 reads CASSSSLAGGRETQYF. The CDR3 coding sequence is TGCGCCAGCAGCTCCTCCTTAGCGGGGGGTAGGGAGACCCAGTACTTC.